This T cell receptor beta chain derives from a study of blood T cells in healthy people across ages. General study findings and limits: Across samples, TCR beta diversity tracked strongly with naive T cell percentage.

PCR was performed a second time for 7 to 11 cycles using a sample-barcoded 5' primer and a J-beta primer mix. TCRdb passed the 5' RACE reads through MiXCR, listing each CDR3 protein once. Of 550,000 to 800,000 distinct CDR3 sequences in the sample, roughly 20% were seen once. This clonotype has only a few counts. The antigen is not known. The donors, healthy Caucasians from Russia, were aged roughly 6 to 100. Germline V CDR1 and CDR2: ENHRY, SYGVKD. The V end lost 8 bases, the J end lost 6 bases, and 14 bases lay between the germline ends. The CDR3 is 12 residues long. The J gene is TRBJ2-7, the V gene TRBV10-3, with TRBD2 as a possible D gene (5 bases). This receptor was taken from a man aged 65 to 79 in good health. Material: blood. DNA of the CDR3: TGTGCCATCGGAAAAGAGAGGGCCGAGCAGTACTTC. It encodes CAIGKERAEQYF.